This TCR beta chain derives from a study of CD8+ T cells in alopecia areata. On the study more broadly: The drug, oral tofacitinib, was given to treated patients at 5 to 10 mg twice daily. Percent of scalp involved defined treated patients' severity scores. Study-level results: Affected scalp, especially in alopecia totalis/universalis, had a higher clonality than normal scalp did. Expanded CD8+ clones among the top 100, and scalp clonality, were significantly decreased by tofacitinib.

As concerns this clone: What it binds is not known.

Treatment in this sample: oral pan-JAK inhibitor, 5-10 mg twice daily. Isolated RNA was reverse transcribed into cDNA used as the sequencing template. Assay used: immunoSEQ multiplex PCR; TCRdb lists only in-frame clones, some missing. The repertoire holds about 300,000 clones, with roughly 50% as singletons. From germline, CDR1 is SGHTA and CDR2 FQGNSA. Trimming took 1 base from V and 6 from J, leaving 13 bases between them. The CDR3 runs 15 residues. This TCR came from a human donor with alopecia areata. The material was CD4+ T cells sorted from blood, obtained at week 24, from a patient treated with tofacitinib. The chain carries TRBV7-2 and TRBJ1-5, with D hard to call. The CDR3 DNA reads TGTGCCAGCAGCTTAGGTCCCGTCGGGAGTCAGCCCCAGCATTTT. Residues: CASSLGPVGSQPQHF.